This T cell receptor (beta chain) was profiled in a study of beta chain features in type 1 diabetes. Regarding the study as a whole: Naive, central memory and regulatory TCRB repertoires appeared more similar among patients than healthy donors. Shorter TCRB CDR3s, moderately but significantly so, marked every one of the four CD4+ subsets in Type 1 diabetes patients.

This CDR3 is 15 amino acids long. V dropped 5 bases and J dropped 0 bases, with 11 bases sitting between them. The V gene's germline CDR1 is SGHTA and CDR2 FQGNSA. For this clone: Its antigen is as yet unknown.

Isolated RNA was reverse transcribed in full, so expressed TCRB transcripts were sequenced. An average of approximately 980,000 reads was obtained from stem cell-like memory T cell samples. Sequencing was performed with immunoSEQ multiplex PCR; in TCRdb, only in-frame clones are kept and a portion is missing. Of approximately 84,000 clones in the sample, 25% to 35% were seen once. One heparinised draw of blood, averaging around 100 mL, came from each donor. The material sequenced was stem cell memory CD4+ T cells from blood. The chain employs TRBV7-2 and TRBJ1-5; the D is unclear. This receptor was identified in a woman younger than 30 in good health. The CDR3 DNA sequence: TGTGCCAGCAGCCCCGAGGGAAATAGCAATCAGCCCCAGCATTTT. It translates to CASSPEGNSNQPQHF.